Listed here are 4 T cell receptor beta chains from one sample, sequenced in a study of control samples from healthy donors and cancer patients. TCRdb's table, derived via immunoSEQ multiplex PCR, lists solely in-frame clones and lacks some. Of over 75,000 clones listed, almost 85% are singletons. Sequencing was done on a sample of blood. These receptors came from a man aged 60-69 years in good health.

This clone was picked up many times. The V and J genes are TRBV30 and TRBJ1-1; no reliable D call. The V end lost 1 base, the J end lost 10 bases, and 19 bases lay between the germline ends. The CDR3 runs to 14 residues. CDR1 is GTSNPN, CDR2 SVGIG, per germline (reference sequence). CDR3 in DNA: TGTGCCTGGAGTGGTGGCCAGTGGCTTATCGGAGCTTTCTTT. Protein sequence: CAWSGGQWLIGAFF. The full variable domain, rest sourced from reference TRBV30 and TRBJ1-1, is SQTIHQWPATLVQPVGSPLSLECTVEGTSNPNLYWYRQAAGRGLQLLFYSVGIGQISSEVPQNLSASRPQDRQFILSSKKLLLSDSGFYLCAWSGGQWLIGAFFGQGTRLTVV.

The CDR3: CASRRKGGNGPGELFF. CDR3 DNA: TGTGCCAGTAGGCGAAAGGGGGGGAACGGACCCGGGGAGCTGTTTTTT. V usage is TRBV19 and J usage is TRBJ2-2; D may be TRBD2 (7 bases). The V gene's germline CDR1 is LNHDA and CDR2 SQIVND (reference sequence). V lost 6 bases to trimming and J lost 6 bases, with 20 bases between them. The CDR3 totals 16 residues.

The chain has TRBV24-1 and TRBJ2-2; D is perhaps TRBD1 (5 bases). Germline CDR1 is KGHDR and CDR2 is SFDVKD. Trimming removed 3 bases at V and 14 bases at J, with 12 bases between. The CDR3 spans 12 residues. CDR3 in DNA: TGTGCCACCAGTGATCTTGACAGATCCCTGTTTTTT. It translates to CATSDLDRSLFF.

This clone was seen just once. The chain employs TRBV9 and TRBJ1-2; D not certain. The CDR3 runs to 12 residues. Germline CDR1 is SGDLS and CDR2 is YYNGEE. Trimming shortened V by 0 bases and J by 5 bases, and 5 bases separated the two germline ends. The CDR3 DNA is TGTGCCAGCAGCGTAGTAGGGTATGGCTACACCTTC. This encodes CASSVVGYGYTF.